This T cell receptor (beta chain) was identified in a study of blood T cells in healthy people across ages. Together with a sample-barcoded 5' primer, a J-beta primer mix was included in a second PCR lasting roughly 6 to 12 cycles. TCRdb analysed the 5' RACE reads with MiXCR anew, one entry per CDR3 protein. The table shows about 1.8 million distinct CDR3 sequences, with less than 50% occurring only once. The length of the CDR3 is 14 residues. CDR1 DFQATT and CDR2 SNEGSKA come from the germline V gene (reference sequence). As for this clonotype: Mismatch with germline at one junction end may stem from a read error.

Sequenced input: blood. The TCR comes from a woman aged 35 to 49 in good health. V is TRBV20-1 and J is TRBJ2-1, with 8 bases lining up with TRBD2. The CDR3 here is CSARRGGPYNKQFF. CDR3 coding DNA: TGCAGTGCCCGACGGGGGGGACCTTACAATAAGCAGTTCTTC.